The entry below describes one TCR beta chain. This entry belongs to a study of blood T cell repertoires in COVID-19. Whole-study context: Acute and convalescent COVID-19 samples came from the United States, Italy and Spain.

The V end was cut by 7 bases, the J end by 4 bases, with 14 bases between. CDR1 and CDR2 (germline): MDHEN, SYDVKM. The CDR3 extends over 13 amino acids. TCRdb's copy holds only in-frame clones and misses some; the assay was immunoSEQ multiplex PCR. The sample carries some 220,000 clones, more than 75% recorded once. This receptor was obtained from a woman between 70 and 85 years old with COVID-19, enrolled during active disease. The sequencing input was peripheral blood. The rearrangement joins TRBV28 to TRBJ2-7, with D possibly matching TRBD2 (6 bases). The CDR3 here is CASNVGSRYEQYF. CDR3 in DNA: TGTGCCAGCAACGTCGGGAGTAGGTACGAGCAGTACTTC.